This TCR beta chain was retrieved from a study of control samples from healthy donors and cancer patients. TCRdb's table, derived via immunoSEQ multiplex PCR, lists solely in-frame clones and lacks some. The table shows about 97,000 clones, with 80% to 90% occurring only once. Per germline, CDR1 SGDLS and CDR2 YYNGEE. V was trimmed by 0 bases and J by 2 bases, leaving 18 bases between them. CDR3 length: 17 residues. This clone turned up a few times. Material for sequencing was blood. This TCR came from a man aged 25-45 years in good health. This chain joins TRBV9 and TRBJ2-7; possible D gene TRBD2, 6 bases. Here the CDR3 reads CASSVGSPGEAPYEQYF. The CDR3 nucleotides are TGTGCCAGCAGCGTAGGATCTCCGGGGGAAGCACCCTACGAGCAGTACTTC.